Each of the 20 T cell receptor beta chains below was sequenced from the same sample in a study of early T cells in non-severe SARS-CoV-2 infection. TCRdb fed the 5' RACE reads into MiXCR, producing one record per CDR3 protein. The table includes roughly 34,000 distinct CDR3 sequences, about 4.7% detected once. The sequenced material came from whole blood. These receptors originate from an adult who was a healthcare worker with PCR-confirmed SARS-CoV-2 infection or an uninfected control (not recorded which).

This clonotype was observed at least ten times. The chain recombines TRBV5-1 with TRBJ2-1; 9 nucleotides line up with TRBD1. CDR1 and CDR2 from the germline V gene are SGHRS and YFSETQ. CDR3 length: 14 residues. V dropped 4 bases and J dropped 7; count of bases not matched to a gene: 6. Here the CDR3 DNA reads TGCGCCAGCAGCCCCGGGACAGGGAGAAATGAGCAGTTCTTC. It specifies CASSPGTGRNEQFF.

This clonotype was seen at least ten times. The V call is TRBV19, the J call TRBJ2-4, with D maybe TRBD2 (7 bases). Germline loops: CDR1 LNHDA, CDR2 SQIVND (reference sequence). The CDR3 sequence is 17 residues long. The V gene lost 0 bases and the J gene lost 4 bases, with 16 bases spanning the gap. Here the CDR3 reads CASSIDQGRGVKNIQYF. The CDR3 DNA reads TGTGCCAGTAGTATAGATCAGGGGAGGGGCGTTAAAAACATTCAGTACTTC.

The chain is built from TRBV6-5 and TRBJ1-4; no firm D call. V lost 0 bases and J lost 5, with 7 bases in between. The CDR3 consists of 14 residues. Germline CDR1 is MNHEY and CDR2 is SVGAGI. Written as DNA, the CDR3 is TGTGCCAGCAGTTACTCCGGACTAAATGAAAAACTGTTTTTT. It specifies CASSYSGLNEKLFF.

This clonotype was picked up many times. The CDR3 is CASSVGHPFEKLFF. DNA of the CDR3: TGTGCCAGCAGTGTGGGACATCCTTTCGAAAAACTGTTTTTT. The V and J genes are TRBV12-3 or TRBV12-4 and TRBJ1-4, with a tentative D call TRBD1 (6 bases). This CDR3 contains 14 residues. V lost 5 bases and J lost 8, with 15 bases in between.

Written as DNA, the CDR3 is TGTGCCAGCACCTCAGGAGGTCTTGGCAATCAGCCCCAGCATTTT. Amino acid sequence: CASTSGGLGNQPQHF. The chain links TRBV28 to TRBJ1-5; the D is unclear. Germline lookup yields CDR1 MDHEN and CDR2 SYDVKM. Trimming pared 7 bases from V and 2 bases from J, leaving 15 bases between. The CDR3 length is 15 residues. Using reference TRBV28 and TRBJ1-5 for the parts outside the CDR3, the full variable domain is DVKVTQSSRYLVKRTGEKVFLECVQDMDHENMFWYRQDPGLGLRLIYFSYDVKMKEKGDIPEGYSVSREKKERFSLILESASTNQTSMYLCASTSGGLGNQPQHFGDGTRLSIL.

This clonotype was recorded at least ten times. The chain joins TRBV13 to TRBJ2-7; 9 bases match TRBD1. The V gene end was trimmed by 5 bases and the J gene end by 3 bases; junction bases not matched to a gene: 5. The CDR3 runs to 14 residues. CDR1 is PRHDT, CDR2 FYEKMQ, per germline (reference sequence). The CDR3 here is CASSRRQGVYEQYF. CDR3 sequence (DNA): TGTGCCAGCAGCCGCAGACAGGGGGTCTACGAGCAGTACTTC.

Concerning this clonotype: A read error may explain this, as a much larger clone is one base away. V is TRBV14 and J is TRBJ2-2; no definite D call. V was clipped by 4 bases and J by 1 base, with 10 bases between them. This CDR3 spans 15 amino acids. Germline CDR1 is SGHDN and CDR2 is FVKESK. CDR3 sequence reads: CASSPVTLNTGELFF. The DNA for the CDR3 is TGTGCCAGCAGCCCCGTAACGCTGAACACCGGGGAGCTGTTTTTT.

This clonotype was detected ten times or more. This chain's CDR3 is CASSLMGGLAETQYF. CDR3 coding DNA: TGTGCCAGCAGCTTAATGGGAGGACTAGCGGAGACCCAGTACTTC. This chain connects TRBV7-3 to TRBJ2-5; TRBD2 agrees at 9 bases. The CDR3 consists of 15 residues. The V segment lost 1 base and the J segment 5 bases; nucleotides outside the gene matches: 5. The germline V gene has CDR1 SGHTA and CDR2 FQGTGA.

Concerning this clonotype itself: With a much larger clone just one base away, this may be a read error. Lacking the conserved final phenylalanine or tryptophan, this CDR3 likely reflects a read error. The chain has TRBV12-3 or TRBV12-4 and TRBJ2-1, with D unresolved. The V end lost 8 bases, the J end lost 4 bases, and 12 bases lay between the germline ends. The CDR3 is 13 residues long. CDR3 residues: CASGPSAYNEQFL. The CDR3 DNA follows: TGTGCCAGCGGCCCGTCGGCTTACAATGAGCAGTTCCTC.

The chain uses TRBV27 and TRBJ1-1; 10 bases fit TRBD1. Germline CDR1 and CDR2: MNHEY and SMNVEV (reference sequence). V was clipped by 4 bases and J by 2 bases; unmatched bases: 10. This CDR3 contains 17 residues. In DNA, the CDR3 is TGTGCCAGCAGTTCTCGAGGGACAGGGGTTGGAAACACTGAAGCTTTCTTT. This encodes CASSSRGTGVGNTEAFF.

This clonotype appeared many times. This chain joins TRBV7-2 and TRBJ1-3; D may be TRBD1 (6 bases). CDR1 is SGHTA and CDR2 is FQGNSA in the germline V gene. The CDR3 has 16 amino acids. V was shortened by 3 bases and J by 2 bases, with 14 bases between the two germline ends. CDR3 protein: CASSLLGAATGNTIYF. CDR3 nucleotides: TGTGCCAGCAGCTTGCTGGGGGCGGCAACTGGAAACACCATATATTTT. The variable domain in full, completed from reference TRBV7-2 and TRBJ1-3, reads GAGVSQSPSNKVTEKGKDVELRCDPISGHTALYWYRQSLGQGLEFLIYFQGNSAPDKSGLPSDRFSAERTGGSVSTLTIQRTQQEDSAVYLCASSLLGAATGNTIYFGEGSWLTVV.

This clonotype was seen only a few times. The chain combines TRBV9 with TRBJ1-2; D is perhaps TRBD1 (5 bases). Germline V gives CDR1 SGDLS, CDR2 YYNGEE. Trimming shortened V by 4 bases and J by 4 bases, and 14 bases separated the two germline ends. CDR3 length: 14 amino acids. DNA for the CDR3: TGTGCCAGCAGCCAGGGCGAGGGCGGCTATGGCTACACCTTC. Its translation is CASSQGEGGYGYTF.

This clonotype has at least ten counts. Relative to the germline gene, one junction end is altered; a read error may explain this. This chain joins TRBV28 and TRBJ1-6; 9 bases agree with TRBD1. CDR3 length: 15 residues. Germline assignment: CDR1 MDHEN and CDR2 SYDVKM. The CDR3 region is CASSLVQGAPSPLHF. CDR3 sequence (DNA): TGTGCCAGCAGTTTAGTACAGGGGGCGCCTTCACCCCTCCATTTT.

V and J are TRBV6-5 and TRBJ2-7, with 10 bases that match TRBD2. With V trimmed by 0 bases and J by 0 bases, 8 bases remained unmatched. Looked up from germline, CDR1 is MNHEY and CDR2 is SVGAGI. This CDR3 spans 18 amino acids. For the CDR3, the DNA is TGTGCCAGCAGTTACTCGGTAGCGGGGGGCCCAGACTCCTACGAGCAGTACTTC. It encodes CASSYSVAGGPDSYEQYF.

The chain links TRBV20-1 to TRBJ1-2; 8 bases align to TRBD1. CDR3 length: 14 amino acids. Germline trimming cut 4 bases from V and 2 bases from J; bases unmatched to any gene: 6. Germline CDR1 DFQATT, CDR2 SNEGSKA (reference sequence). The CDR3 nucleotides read TGCAGTGCTAAAGGACAGGGTTCCAACTATGGCTACACCTTC. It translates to CSAKGQGSNYGYTF.

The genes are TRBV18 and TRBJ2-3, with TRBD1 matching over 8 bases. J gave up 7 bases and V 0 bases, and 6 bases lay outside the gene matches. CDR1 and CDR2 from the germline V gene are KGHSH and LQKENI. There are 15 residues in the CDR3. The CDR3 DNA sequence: TGTGCCAGCTCACCACCCGGACAGGGACAAAATACGCAGTATTTT. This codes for CASSPPGQGQNTQYF.

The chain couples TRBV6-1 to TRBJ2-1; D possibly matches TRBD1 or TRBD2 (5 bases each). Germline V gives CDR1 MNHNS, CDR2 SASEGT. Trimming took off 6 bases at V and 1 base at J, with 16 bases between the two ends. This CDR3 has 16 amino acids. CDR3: CASSFRDGVSYNEQFF. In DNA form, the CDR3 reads TGTGCCAGCAGCTTCCGGGACGGCGTATCCTACAATGAGCAGTTCTTC.

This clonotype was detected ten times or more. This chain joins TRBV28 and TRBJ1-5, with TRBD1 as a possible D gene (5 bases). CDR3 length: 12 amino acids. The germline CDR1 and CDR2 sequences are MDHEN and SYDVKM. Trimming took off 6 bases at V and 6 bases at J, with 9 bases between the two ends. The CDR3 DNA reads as TGTGCCAGCAGGCAGGGTATTCAGCCCCAGCATTTT. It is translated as CASRQGIQPQHF.

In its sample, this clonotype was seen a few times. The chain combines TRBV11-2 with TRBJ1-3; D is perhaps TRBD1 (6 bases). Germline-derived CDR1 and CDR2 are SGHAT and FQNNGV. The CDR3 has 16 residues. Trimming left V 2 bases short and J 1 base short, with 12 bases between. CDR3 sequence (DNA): TGTGCCAGCAGCTTATGGGGGGGCGCGTCTGGAAACACCATATATTTT. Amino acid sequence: CASSLWGGASGNTIYF.

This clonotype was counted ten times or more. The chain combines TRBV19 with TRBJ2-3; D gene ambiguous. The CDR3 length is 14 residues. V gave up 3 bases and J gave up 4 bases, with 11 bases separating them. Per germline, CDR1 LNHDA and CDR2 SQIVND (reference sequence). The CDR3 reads CASSIGRLADTQYF. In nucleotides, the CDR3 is TGTGCCAGTAGTATTGGTAGGCTGGCAGATACGCAGTATTTT.